Following are 16 T cell receptor beta chains from one sample sequenced in a study of STAT3 mutations in large granular lymphocyte leukemia. General study findings and limits: Every T-cell large granular lymphocyte leukemia patient had at least one immunodominant TCR beta clonotype.

Libraries were prepared by immunoSEQ multiplex PCR; TCRdb keeps only in-frame clonotypes and omits some of them. The repertoire includes 35,000 to 50,000 clones, about 81% of them detected once, and around 0.39% sits in the top ten. Their recognized antigens are unknown. Sequencing was done on a sample of PBMCs. The receptors come from a human donor with T large granular lymphocyte leukemia. Some clones in this sample may be carry-over from other donors' samples.

This rearrangement joins TRBV7-8 to TRBJ2-7; D assignment may be TRBD1 or TRBD2 (7 bases each). The CDR3 sequence is 13 residues long. V was trimmed by 11 bases and J by 3 bases, leaving 17 bases between them. Germline V gene data show CDR1 as SGHVS and CDR2 as FQNEAQ. Here the CDR3 reads CAGGEQGGYEQYF. The CDR3 DNA reads as TGTGCCGGGGGGGAGCAGGGGGGCTACGAGCAGTACTTC.

The V and J genes are TRBV30 and TRBJ2-1; D gene unclear. The length of the CDR3 is 13 residues. The germline gives CDR1 GTSNPN, CDR2 SVGIG (reference sequence). V was clipped by 0 bases and J by 9 bases, with 12 bases between them. The CDR3 here is CAWSVLVYGEQFF. CDR3 bases: TGTGCCTGGAGTGTACTTGTATACGGTGAGCAGTTCTTC.

This chain connects TRBV19 to TRBJ1-1, with D tentatively TRBD1 (5 bases). Germline CDR1 LNHDA, CDR2 SQIVND (reference sequence). The CDR3 contains 14 residues. V was shortened by 5 bases and J by 10 bases, with 20 bases between the two germline ends. As DNA, the CDR3 is TGTGCCAGTAGTCCGGTATCGGGGGTTACGGGAGCTTTCTTT. This translates into CASSPVSGVTGAFF.

The rearrangement links TRBV18 to TRBJ1-2; D gene ambiguous. Germline V gene data show CDR1 as KGHSH and CDR2 as LQKENI. V was trimmed by 5 bases and J by 2 bases, leaving 15 bases between them. This CDR3 is built from 15 residues. CDR3: CASSSTLGENYGYTF. The CDR3 DNA reads as TGTGCCAGCTCAAGTACCCTCGGGGAAAACTATGGCTACACCTTC. Full variable domain (missing parts from reference TRBV18 and TRBJ1-2): NAGVMQNPRHLVRRRGQEARLRCSPMKGHSHVYWYRQLPEEGLKFMVYLQKENIIDESGMPKERFSAEFPKEGPSILRIQQVVRGDSAAYFCASSSTLGENYGYTFGSGTRLTVV.

This chain connects TRBV5-1 to TRBJ2-1; weak D call: TRBD1 (8 bases). Trimming stripped 4 bases from V and 8 bases from J, with 16 bases between. The CDR3 loop spans 14 amino acids. The germline gives CDR1 SGHRS, CDR2 YFSETQ. For the CDR3, the DNA is TGCGCCAGCAGCAACGGACAGGGAGGGTATGAGCAGTTCTTC. Its translation is CASSNGQGGYEQFF.

The chain joins TRBV18 to TRBJ1-1; D might be TRBD1 (5 bases). The CDR3 spans 15 residues. Trimming took off 6 bases at V and 8 bases at J, with 22 bases between the two ends. Germline values: CDR1 KGHSH, CDR2 LQKENI. The CDR3 loop reads CASSRDGGRHTEAFF. The DNA for the CDR3 is TGTGCCAGCTCCCGGGACGGAGGCCGACATACAGAAGCTTTCTTT.

The J gene is TRBJ2-7, the V gene TRBV7-9; the D gene is possibly TRBD2 (5 bases). Trimming pared 4 bases from V and 4 bases from J, leaving 14 bases between. Germline V gene data show CDR1 as SEHNR and CDR2 as FQNEAQ (reference sequence). This CDR3 region has 14 residues. The CDR3 DNA is TGTGCCAGCAGCTCGCTAGACCGGGGTTACGAGCAGTACTTC. Its translation: CASSSLDRGYEQYF. The full variable domain, in which reference TRBV7-9 and TRBJ2-7 provide the parts outside the CDR3, is DTGVSQNPRHKITKRGQNVTFRCDPISEHNRLYWYRQTLGQGPEFLTYFQNEAQLEKSRLLSDRFSAERPKGSFSTLEIQRTEQGDSAMYLCASSSLDRGYEQYFGPGTRLTVT.

This clone was counted a single time. This chain connects TRBV6-6 to TRBJ2-1; TRBD1 might be the D (5 bases). The V gene lost 2 bases and the J gene lost 0 bases, with 5 bases spanning the gap. This CDR3 has 14 residues. Germline V gene data show CDR1 as MNHNY and CDR2 as SVGAGI (reference sequence). CDR3 sequence: CASSYQGSYNEQFF. The CDR3, as DNA: TGTGCCAGCAGTTACCAGGGCTCCTACAATGAGCAGTTCTTC.

The CDR3 DNA is TGTGCCAGCAGTTCATTAGGGGGAGTTTCCTACGAGCAGTACTTC. Its protein product is CASSSLGGVSYEQYF. The chain links TRBV28 to TRBJ2-7; weak D call: TRBD1 (6 bases). The V end was cut by 4 bases, the J end by 1 base, with 14 bases between. Germline lookup yields CDR1 MDHEN and CDR2 SYDVKM. The CDR3 consists of 15 residues.

This sequence joins TRBV28 and TRBJ1-5, with TRBD1 as a possible D gene (5 bases). The germline CDR1 and CDR2 sequences are MDHEN and SYDVKM. V shed 2 bases and J shed 15 bases, with 14 bases lying between them. The CDR3 consists of 12 residues. In DNA form, the CDR3 reads TGTGCCAGCAGTTTAAGTCAGGGAACTCGGCATTTT. Protein product: CASSLSQGTRHF.

The chain uses TRBV5-6 and TRBJ2-3, with D maybe TRBD1 (5 bases). This CDR3 region has 15 residues. CDR1 is SGHDT and CDR2 is YYEEEE in the germline V gene. Between the trimmed V and J ends, which lost 4 bases and 1 base, there was a span of 13 bases. CDR3 sequence reads: CASSLRAAGTDTQYF. As DNA, the CDR3 is TGTGCCAGCAGCCTCAGGGCCGCGGGCACAGATACGCAGTATTTT.

In this sample, this clone turned up a few times. The DNA for the CDR3 is TGTGCCAGCAGTCACGGGGGACATACTAATGAAAAACTGTTTTTT. Amino acids: CASSHGGHTNEKLFF. V gene TRBV6-5 combines with J gene TRBJ1-4; tentatively, D is TRBD1 (6 bases). There are 15 residues in the CDR3. Germline V gives CDR1 MNHEY, CDR2 SVGAGI. The V end was cut by 5 bases, the J end by 2 bases, with 12 bases between.

This clone was seen a handful of times. The chain has TRBV23-1 and TRBJ1-6, with TRBD1 as a possible D gene (5 bases). TRBV23-1 is annotated as an ORF whose role is uncertain. The CDR3 contains 14 residues. Trimming pared 5 bases from V and 7 bases from J, leaving 12 bases between. The CDR3: CASSGDGRNSPLHF. The DNA for the CDR3 is TGCGCCAGCAGTGGGGACGGCAGAAATTCACCCCTCCACTTT.

The chain uses TRBV7-6 and TRBJ1-6; no clear D. CDR3 size: 14 residues. Trimming stripped 5 bases from V and 14 bases from J, with 19 bases between. Germline assignment: CDR1 SGHVS and CDR2 FNYEAQ. In nucleotides, the CDR3 is TGTGCCAGCAGCCCGAGAGGGCCGGGGTCGGCCCTCCACTTT. Its translation is CASSPRGPGSALHF. Combining the CDR3 with reference TRBV7-6 and TRBJ1-6 gives the whole variable domain GAGVSQSPRYKVTKRGQDVALRCDPISGHVSLYWYRQALGQGPEFLTYFNYEAQQDKSGLPNDRFSAERPEGSISTLTIQRTEQRDSAMYRCASSPRGPGSALHFGNGTRLTVT.

The chain links TRBV5-1 to TRBJ1-2; D is perhaps TRBD1 (6 bases). The CDR3 is made up of 12 amino acids. Trimming stripped 0 bases from V and 12 bases from J, with 12 bases between. CDR1 SGHRS and CDR2 YFSETQ come from the germline V gene. The CDR3 nucleotides read TGCGCCAGCAGCTTGGTGGGGGGCGAAGACACCTTC. Its protein is CASSLVGGEDTF.

This chain uses TRBV7-2 with TRBJ1-1; D gene ambiguous. The CDR3 runs 12 residues. Trimming removed 5 bases from V and 4 bases from J, with 8 bases in between. CDR1 is SGHTA, CDR2 FQGNSA, per germline. CDR3 DNA: TGTGCCAGCAGCAACACCGGCACTGAAGCTTTCTTT. It codes for CASSNTGTEAFF.